This T cell receptor (beta chain) was recovered during a study of blood T cells in healthy people across ages. Collection of 8.5 to 10 milliliters of peripheral blood was performed for each donor. V was trimmed by 0 bases and J by 9 bases, leaving 9 bases between them. This CDR3 has 13 residues. From germline, CDR1 is LGHDT and CDR2 YNNKEL (reference sequence). A second roughly 6 to 11 cycle PCR used barcoded and J-beta primers. From the 5' RACE reads, TCRdb called clonotypes with MiXCR, one entry per CDR3 protein. The table has hundreds of thousands of distinct CDR3 sequences, 22% seen once. The source is a man between 65 and 80 years old in good health. The V and J genes are TRBV3-1 and TRBJ1-5, with a possible D match to TRBD1 (5 bases). Sequenced material: blood. The CDR3 is CASSQEGGPPQHF. The CDR3 DNA follows: TGTGCCAGCAGCCAAGAGGGGGGTCCGCCCCAGCATTTT.